These 19 T cell receptor beta chains were all obtained from the same sample, sequenced in a study of cytomegalovirus exposure and HLA in healthy donors. Generated by immunoSEQ multiplex PCR, the TCRdb table keeps only in-frame clones and is missing some. The table includes 150,000 to 200,000 clones, 80% to 85% detected once. The sequenced material came from PBMCs. The receptors here all came from a young woman in good health and CMV-seropositive.

This clone occurred a few times. The chain links TRBV7-9 to TRBJ2-7, with D perhaps matching TRBD1 (6 bases). The CDR3 is 13 amino acids. The germline V and J ends were trimmed by 0 bases and 3 bases, with 6 bases remaining between them. CDR1 is SEHNR, CDR2 FQNEAQ, per germline (reference sequence). The CDR3 sequence: CASSLAGGYEQYF. The CDR3 DNA sequence: TGTGCCAGCAGCTTAGCAGGGGGCTACGAGCAGTACTTC.

V is TRBV9 and J is TRBJ1-2, with 8 bases matching TRBD1. CDR1 and CDR2 (germline): SGDLS, YYNGEE. V shed 3 bases and J 5 bases; nucleotides not matched to a gene: 3. The CDR3 covers 13 residues. Here the CDR3 reads CASSADRGYGYTF. The CDR3 nucleotides are TGTGCCAGCAGCGCAGACAGGGGTTATGGCTACACCTTC.

The chain uses TRBV7-8 and TRBJ2-7; 11 bases map to TRBD2. This CDR3 is built from 17 residues. V shed 0 bases and J 2 bases; nucleotides not matched to a gene: 6. Germline V gives CDR1 SGHVS, CDR2 FQNEAQ. CDR3 amino acids: CASSLATSGGITYEQYF. The CDR3 nucleotides are TGTGCCAGCAGCTTAGCAACTAGCGGGGGCATCACCTACGAGCAGTACTTC.

The rearrangement links TRBV9 to TRBJ2-3, with D tentatively TRBD2 (5 bases). The V gene's germline CDR1 is SGDLS and CDR2 YYNGEE. The CDR3 consists of 13 residues. V was shortened by 2 bases and J by 4 bases, with 8 bases between the two germline ends. CDR3 in DNA: TGTGCCAGCAGCGTGAGGGTCCCAGATACGCAGTATTTT. This gives the protein CASSVRVPDTQYF.

This chain joins TRBV19 and TRBJ2-2, with 7 positions matching TRBD1. V lost 7 bases, J lost 4 bases, and 0 bases stayed unmatched. The CDR3 is 12 residues long. Germline V gene sequence: CDR1 LNHDA, CDR2 SQIVND (reference sequence). CDR3 amino acids: CASTGGTGELFF. The CDR3 DNA sequence: TGTGCCAGTACAGGGGGCACCGGGGAGCTGTTTTTT.

About this clone: The same CDR3 is also encoded by other DNA sequences in this sample. The rearrangement joins TRBV5-6 to TRBJ1-1; no definite D call. With 0 bases removed from V and 1 base from J, the gap between germline ends came to 4 bases. This CDR3 region has 13 residues. CDR1 and CDR2 (germline): SGHDT, YYEEEE. In DNA form, the CDR3 reads TGTGCCAGCAGCTTGGGAGGGAACACTGAAGCTTTCTTT. Its translation is CASSLGGNTEAFF.

CDR3 region: CASSPRGGRTNTEAFF. The CDR3 bases are TGTGCCAGCAGCCCCCGGGGTGGGCGGACGAACACTGAAGCTTTCTTT. This sequence joins TRBV7-9 and TRBJ1-1; D unresolved. The CDR3 spans 16 residues. The V end was cut by 5 bases, the J end by 1 base, with 17 bases between. Germline-derived CDR1 and CDR2 are SEHNR and FQNEAQ (reference sequence).

The CDR3 spells CASSTRGVLRGSGNTIYF. The CDR3 DNA follows: TGTGCCAGTAGTACCAGAGGTGTGTTGCGGGGCTCTGGAAACACCATATATTTT. J is TRBJ1-3 and V is TRBV19; D is unresolved. The CDR3 length is 18 residues. From germline, CDR1 is LNHDA and CDR2 SQIVND (reference sequence). V lost 4 bases and J 0 bases, leaving 19 bases between the germline ends.

V is TRBV7-9 and J is TRBJ2-3, with TRBD1 matching over 7 bases. This CDR3 contains 15 residues. Germline V gene sequence: CDR1 SEHNR, CDR2 FQNEAQ (reference sequence). Trimming at V came to 5 bases and at J to 4 bases, leaving 9 bases not matched to a gene. The CDR3 DNA follows: TGTGCCAGCAGCCGCGCACAGGGGTCGGCAGATACGCAGTATTTT. It encodes CASSRAQGSADTQYF.

The chain links TRBV5-6 to TRBJ2-7, with 8 bases that match TRBD1. V lost 3 bases, J lost 3 bases, and 11 bases stayed unmatched. From germline, CDR1 is SGHDT and CDR2 YYEEEE. The CDR3 length is 16 residues. The CDR3: CASSSFLDRVIYEQYF. The CDR3 nucleotides read TGTGCCAGCAGCTCGTTTTTGGACAGGGTAATCTACGAGCAGTACTTC.

The chain recombines TRBV6-5 with TRBJ1-4, with D possibly TRBD1 on 6 matching bases. Germline-derived CDR1 and CDR2 are MNHEY and SVGAGI. The germline V and J ends were trimmed by 6 bases and 4 bases, with 15 bases remaining between them. There are 15 residues in the CDR3. CDR3 nucleotide sequence: TGTGCCAGCAGGCCAACAGGGATGGGTAATGAAAAACTGTTTTTT. As protein: CASRPTGMGNEKLFF.

This clone was detected only once. The V and J genes are TRBV6-1 and TRBJ2-5; TRBD2 agrees at 7 bases. The CDR3 has 13 amino acids. The ends lost 6 bases at V and 0 bases at J; junction bases unmatched: 1. Germline loops: CDR1 MNHNS, CDR2 SASEGT. CDR3 amino acids: CASSGGYQETQYF. The CDR3 nucleotides read TGTGCCAGCAGCGGGGGGTACCAAGAGACCCAGTACTTC.

This clone was detected once. This sequence joins TRBV7-2 and TRBJ2-7; a weak D match, TRBD1 (6 bases). Germline V CDR1 and CDR2: SGHTA, FQGNSA. The CDR3 sequence is 12 residues long. V gave up 5 bases and J gave up 7 bases, with 12 bases separating them. The CDR3 DNA sequence: TGTGCCAGCAGCCCGGACAGCGTAGAGCAGTACTTC. Residues: CASSPDSVEQYF.

V is TRBV10-3 and J is TRBJ2-3; 9 nucleotides line up with TRBD2. Germline V gene sequence: CDR1 ENHRY, CDR2 SYGVKD. With V trimmed by 5 bases and J by 2 bases, 5 bases remained unmatched. This CDR3 spans 15 amino acids. The CDR3 bases are TGTGCCATCAGTCCTAGCGGGGAGGACACAGATACGCAGTATTTT. As protein: CAISPSGEDTDTQYF.

CDR3 DNA: TGTGCCAGCAGCTTAGTCCCTCTAATGAACACTGAAGCTTTCTTT. The encoded protein is CASSLVPLMNTEAFF. The genes are TRBV11-2 and TRBJ1-1; D is ambiguous. Trimming stripped 1 base from V and 0 bases from J, with 9 bases between. The CDR3 is made up of 15 amino acids. The germline V gene has CDR1 SGHAT and CDR2 FQNNGV.

V gene TRBV19 combines with J gene TRBJ1-2; D is possibly TRBD1 (5 bases). Germline CDR1 reads LNHDA; CDR2 reads SQIVND (reference sequence). The V end was cut by 4 bases, the J end by 6 bases, with 15 bases between. CDR3 length: 14 residues. This CDR3 reads CASSTPGYIDGYTF. CDR3 sequence (DNA): TGTGCCAGTAGTACGCCAGGGTATATAGATGGCTACACCTTC.

The chain combines TRBV7-2 with TRBJ2-7; no definite D call. The V gene lost 5 bases and the J gene lost 1 base, with 18 bases spanning the gap. Germline-derived CDR1 and CDR2 are SGHTA and FQGNSA. The length of the CDR3 is 16 residues. The CDR3 sequence is CASSPGGWQASYEQYF. The CDR3 DNA follows: TGTGCCAGCAGCCCCGGTGGGTGGCAGGCTTCCTACGAGCAGTACTTC.

The chain carries TRBV19 and TRBJ1-5; perhaps TRBD1 as D (5 bases). This CDR3 spans 14 amino acids. The V gene lost 4 bases and the J gene lost 6 bases, with 13 bases spanning the gap. From germline, CDR1 is LNHDA and CDR2 SQIVND (reference sequence). The CDR3 DNA reads TGTGCCAGTAGTACTTCCCAGGGCCGTCAGCCCCAGCATTTT. Translated, it gives CASSTSQGRQPQHF.

The J gene is TRBJ2-2, the V gene TRBV2; D possibly corresponds to TRBD1 (5 bases). The germline V gene encodes CDR1 SNHLY and CDR2 FYNNEI. The CDR3 covers 15 residues. Trimming shortened V by 11 bases and J by 4 bases, and 20 bases separated the two germline ends. The CDR3 sequence is CAYSLSGWGTGELFF. The CDR3 DNA reads as TGTGCCTACAGCCTCTCAGGGTGGGGCACCGGGGAGCTGTTTTTT. Supplemented by reference TRBV2 and TRBJ2-2, the full variable domain reads EPEVTQTPSHQVTQMGQEVILRCVPISNHLYFYWYRQILGQKVEFLVSFYNNEISEKSEIFDDQFSVERPDGSNFTLKIRSTKLEDSAMYFCAYSLSGWGTGELFFGEGSRLTVL.